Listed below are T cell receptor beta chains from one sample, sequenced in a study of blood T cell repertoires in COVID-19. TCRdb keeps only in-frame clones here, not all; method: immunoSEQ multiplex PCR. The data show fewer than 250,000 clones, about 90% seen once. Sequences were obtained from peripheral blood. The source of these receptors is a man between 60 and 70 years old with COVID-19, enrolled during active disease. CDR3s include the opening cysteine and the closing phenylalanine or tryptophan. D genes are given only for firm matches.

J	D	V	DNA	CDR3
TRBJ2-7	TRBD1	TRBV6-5	TGTGCCAGCAGTTACAGCCGGGGACAGGGGCTGTACGAGCAGTACTTC	CASSYSRGQGLYEQYF
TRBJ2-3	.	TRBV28	TGTGCCAGCAGTTTGTATCCGGGCACAGATACGCAGTATTTT	CASSLYPGTDTQYF
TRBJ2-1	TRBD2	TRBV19	TGTGCCAGTAGTAGTAGCGGGGGGTACAATGAGCAGTTCTTC	CASSSSGGYNEQFF
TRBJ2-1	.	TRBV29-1	TGCAGCGTTGGGAGAAACAATGAGCAGTTCTTC	CSVGRNNEQFF
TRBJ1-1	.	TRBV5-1	TGCGCCAGCAGCTTACCGTTGGGGGGAGTGAGTGAAGCTTTCTTT	CASSLPLGGVSEAFF
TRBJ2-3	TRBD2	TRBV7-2	TGTGCCAGCAGTCGGACTAGCGGGATGTCAGATACGCAGTATTTT	CASSRTSGMSDTQYF
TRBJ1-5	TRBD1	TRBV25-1	TGTGCCAGCAGGGACAGGGAGGATCAGCCCCAGCATTTT	CASRDREDQPQHF
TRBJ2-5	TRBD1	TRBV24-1	TGTGCCACCAGTGGGGGGACAGGGGGCGAAGAGACCCAGTACTTC	CATSGGTGGEETQYF
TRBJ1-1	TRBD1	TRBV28	TGTGCCAGCAGTCCGTGGACAGGGGGCTCGGTCACTGAAGCTTTCTTT	CASSPWTGGSVTEAFF
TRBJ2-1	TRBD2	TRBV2	TGTGCCAGCAGTGAAGCCTCCGGACTAGCGGGAGGGTTCTATGAGCAGTTCTTC	CASSEASGLAGGFYEQFF
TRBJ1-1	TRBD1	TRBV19	TGTGCCAGTAGTATCTCAGGGGGCTTGGGCACTGAAGCTTTCTTT	CASSISGGLGTEAFF
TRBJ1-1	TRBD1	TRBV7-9	TGTGCCAGCAGCTTAACTCCGGGACAGGGGAACACTGAAGCTTTCTTT	CASSLTPGQGNTEAFF
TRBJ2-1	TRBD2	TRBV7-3	TGTGCCAGCAGCCCCTCCGGGACTAGCGGGCCCCATAGGGAGTTCTTC	CASSPSGTSGPHREFF
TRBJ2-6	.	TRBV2	TGTGCCAGCAGTGATGCGGGCTTCTCTGGGGCCAACGTCCTGACTTTC	CASSDAGFSGANVLTF